This is a list of T cell receptor beta chains from one sample in a study of OX40 agonist ivuxolimab in advanced cancers. The protocol was immunoSEQ multiplex PCR, while the TCRdb copy is restricted to in-frame clones and leaves out a portion. The sample yields 70,000 to 80,000 clones, around nine tenths seen once. Specimen: CD4+ or CD8+ T cells sorted from blood, collected in a trial of the OX40 agonist ivuxolimab. The origin of the receptors is an adult with an advanced solid tumor such as melanoma, head and neck, liver or kidney cancer. Each CDR3 is given with its conserved first and last residue. D genes are given only for firm matches. Some rows have no size entry. The others give once, few or many, or a class for an expanded clone.

len	v_gene	abundance	d_gene	j_gene	CDR3aa	CDR3nt
14	TRBV4-2	-	-	TRBJ2-3	CASSTDWSTDTQYF	TGTGCCAGCAGCACGGACTGGAGTACAGATACGCAGTATTTT
15	TRBV5-1	-	-	TRBJ2-1	CASSFLVGANNEQFF	TGCGCCAGCAGCTTCTTAGTGGGGGCAAACAATGAGCAGTTCTTC
14	TRBV19	-	-	TRBJ2-5	CASSQWGDQETQYF	TGTGCCAGTAGCCAGTGGGGGGACCAAGAGACCCAGTACTTC
14	TRBV7-6	-	-	TRBJ2-3	CASSPQWGTDTQYF	TGTGCCAGCAGCCCACAATGGGGGACAGATACGCAGTATTTT
12	TRBV28	-	TRBD1	TRBJ2-4	CASSATGQAQYF	TGTGCCAGCAGTGCGACAGGGCAGGCTCAGTACTTC
14	TRBV6-5	-	-	TRBJ1-5	CASSPFGHRRPQHF	TGTGCCAGCAGTCCGTTCGGACACCGGAGGCCCCAGCATTTT
17	TRBV5-1	-	-	TRBJ2-1	CASSLEVAPLNYNEQFF	TGCGCCAGCAGCTTGGAAGTTGCCCCTCTTAACTACAATGAGCAGTTCTTC
13	TRBV5-8	-	-	TRBJ2-5	CASSLNFGETQYF	TGTGCCAGCAGCTTGAACTTTGGGGAGACCCAGTACTTC
15	TRBV7-3	once	TRBD1	TRBJ2-7	CASSHYQGVAYEQYF	TGTGCCAGCAGCCACTACCAGGGGGTGGCCTACGAGCAGTACTTC
14	TRBV7-3	-	TRBD1	TRBJ2-7	CASSPDRGRYEQYF	TGTGCCAGCAGCCCCGACAGGGGCAGGTACGAGCAGTACTTC
12	TRBV7-2	-	-	TRBJ2-1	CASSGRGGEQFF	TGTGCCAGCAGTGGCCGGGGTGGGGAGCAGTTCTTC
14	TRBV7-2	once	-	TRBJ1-5	CASSPSTVNQPQHF	TGTGCCAGCAGCCCCTCCACCGTAAATCAGCCCCAGCATTTT
15	TRBV6-1	few	-	TRBJ1-2	CASSEAGHYGYGYTF	TGTGCCAGCAGTGAAGCAGGCCATTATGGCTATGGCTACACCTTC
13	TRBV28	-	-	TRBJ2-7	CASSLFRVNEQYF	TGTGCCAGCAGTTTATTCAGGGTGAACGAGCAGTACTTC
15	TRBV7-9	once	-	TRBJ2-5	CASGEGDTLLGTQYF	TGTGCCAGCGGTGAGGGGGACACCCTCCTTGGGACCCAGTACTTC
10	TRBV20-1	-	-	TRBJ1-1	CSARAGKAFF	TGCAGTGCTAGAGCGGGAAAAGCTTTCTTT
18	TRBV11-2	-	TRBD2	TRBJ2-5	CASSLGGTSGRAVETQYF	TGTGCCAGCAGCTTAGGGGGGACTAGCGGGAGGGCCGTTGAGACCCAGTACTTC
15	TRBV4-1	-	-	TRBJ1-5	CASSQGGYSNQPQHF	TGCGCCAGCAGCCAAGGAGGATATAGCAATCAGCCCCAGCATTTT
13	TRBV7-3	-	-	TRBJ2-1	CASSPPATTQQFF	TGTGCCAGCAGCCCCCCAGCGACGACGCAGCAGTTCTTC
16	TRBV5-4	once	TRBD1	TRBJ1-1	CASSHARDRGNTEAFF	TGTGCCAGCAGCCACGCTAGGGACAGGGGGAACACTGAAGCTTTCTTT
13	TRBV14	-	TRBD1	TRBJ2-2	CASRGQGTGELFF	TGTGCCAGCAGAGGACAGGGCACCGGGGAGCTGTTTTTT
15	TRBV28	-	-	TRBJ2-7	CASSFGGISSYEQYF	TGTGCCAGCAGTTTCGGCGGGATAAGCTCCTACGAGCAGTACTTC
15	TRBV4-2	-	-	TRBJ1-1	CASRSRGGVDTEAFF	TGTGCCAGCAGATCCCGTGGGGGGGTGGACACTGAAGCTTTCTTT
16	TRBV6-5	-	TRBD2	TRBJ2-3	CASSSGTSGRRDTQYF	TGTGCCAGCAGTTCCGGGACTAGCGGGAGAAGGGATACGCAGTATTTT
13	TRBV19	-	-	TRBJ1-1	CASSNRANTEAFF	TGTGCCAGTAGTAACAGGGCGAACACTGAAGCTTTCTTT
16	TRBV7-9	-	TRBD2	TRBJ2-5	CASSQGLAGGRETQYF	TGTGCCAGCAGCCAGGGACTAGCGGGAGGGAGGGAGACCCAGTACTTC
16	TRBV27	-	TRBD2	TRBJ2-1	CASSPLAESSYNEQFF	TGTGCCAGCAGTCCCCTAGCGGAGAGCTCCTACAATGAGCAGTTCTTC
16	TRBV5-1	-	TRBD2	TRBJ2-2	CASSRLAGGPFGELFF	TGCGCCAGCAGCCGACTAGCGGGAGGGCCTTTCGGGGAGCTGTTTTTT
12	TRBV6-5	-	-	TRBJ1-4	CASSTAGSRLFF	TGTGCCAGCAGCACCGCCGGATCGCGCCTGTTTTTT
12	TRBV6-5	-	-	TRBJ2-7	CASYSRIGEQYF	TGTGCCAGCTATAGTCGGATTGGTGAGCAGTACTTC
15	TRBV28	-	-	TRBJ2-7	CASSAGPLDQYEQYF	TGTGCCAGCAGCGCCGGGCCCTTGGACCAATACGAGCAGTACTTC
12	TRBV27	-	-	TRBJ1-4	CASRGSSGKLFF	TGTGCCAGCAGGGGGAGCTCTGGAAAACTGTTTTTT
13	TRBV6-5	-	TRBD1	TRBJ2-1	CASSPGQYNEQFF	TGTGCCAGCAGTCCGGGACAGTACAATGAGCAGTTCTTC
13	TRBV7-2	-	-	TRBJ2-7	CASSLGVGGEQYF	TGTGCCAGCAGCTTAGGGGTGGGAGGCGAGCAGTACTTC
10	TRBV29-1	-	-	TRBJ2-5	CSVEAVAQYF	TGCAGCGTTGAAGCTGTGGCCCAGTACTTC